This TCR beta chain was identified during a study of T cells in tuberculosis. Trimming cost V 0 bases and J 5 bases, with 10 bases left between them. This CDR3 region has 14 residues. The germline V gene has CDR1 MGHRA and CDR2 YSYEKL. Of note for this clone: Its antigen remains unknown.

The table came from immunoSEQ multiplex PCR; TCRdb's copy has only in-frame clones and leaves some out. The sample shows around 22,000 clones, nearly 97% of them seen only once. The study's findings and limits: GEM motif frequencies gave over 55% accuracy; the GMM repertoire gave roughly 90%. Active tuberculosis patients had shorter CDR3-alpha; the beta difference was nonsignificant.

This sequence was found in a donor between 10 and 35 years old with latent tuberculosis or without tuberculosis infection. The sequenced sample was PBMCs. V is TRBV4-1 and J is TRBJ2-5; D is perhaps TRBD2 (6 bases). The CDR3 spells CASSQDAGTETQYF. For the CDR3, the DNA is TGCGCCAGCAGCCAAGATGCGGGAACGGAGACCCAGTACTTC.